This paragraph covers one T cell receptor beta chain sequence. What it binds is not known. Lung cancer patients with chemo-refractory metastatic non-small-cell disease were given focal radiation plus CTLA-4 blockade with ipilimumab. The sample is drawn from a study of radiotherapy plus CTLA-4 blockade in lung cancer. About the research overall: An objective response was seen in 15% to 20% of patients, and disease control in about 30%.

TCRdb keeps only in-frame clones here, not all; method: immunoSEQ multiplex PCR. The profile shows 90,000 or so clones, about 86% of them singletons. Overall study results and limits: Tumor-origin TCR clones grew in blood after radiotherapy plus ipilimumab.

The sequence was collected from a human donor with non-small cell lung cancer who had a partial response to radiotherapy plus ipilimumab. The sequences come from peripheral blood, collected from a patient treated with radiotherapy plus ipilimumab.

The CDR3 region has the DNA TGCGCCAGCAGCCAAGATTCGGAGACAGGGCCCCTTTACAATGAGCAGTTCTTC. Translating it yields CASSQDSETGPLYNEQFF. The V and J genes are TRBV4-1 and TRBJ2-1; TRBD1 agrees at 7 bases. The trim removed 0 bases at V and 4 bases at J, leaving 12 bases unmatched. Per the germline V gene, CDR1 is MGHRA and CDR2 is YSYEKL. This CDR3 is 18 amino acids long.